The 13 T cell receptor beta chains presented below share a single source sample, sequenced in a study of T cells in Graves' hyperthyroidism and ophthalmopathy. What was amplified from RNA transcripts were TCR beta CDR3 regions. The HTBI primer set drove a first-round RT-PCR of the TCR CDR3. TCRdb reanalysed the multiplex PCR reads using MiXCR and keeps one entry per CDR3 protein. The table shows some 770,000 distinct CDR3 sequences, with about a sixth occurring only once. The material sequenced was blood. These receptors all stem from a man between 18 and 29 years old with Graves' hyperthyroidism.

The DNA of the CDR3 is TGTGCCAGCAGTGGAATGGATGAAAAACTGTTTTTT. This sequence encodes CASSGMDEKLFF. This chain links TRBV25-1 with TRBJ1-4; unclear D gene. Germline assignment: CDR1 MGHDK and CDR2 SYGVNS. V lost 4 bases and J lost 6, with 6 bases in between. The CDR3 sequence is 12 residues long.

The sample holds a few counts of this clonotype. The rearrangement joins TRBV29-1 to TRBJ2-2; D might be TRBD2 (5 bases). This CDR3 is 14 amino acids long. Looked up from germline, CDR1 is SQVTM and CDR2 is ANQGSEA. V was shortened by 4 bases and J by 2 bases, with 11 bases between the two germline ends. The CDR3 loop is CSVGREGNTGELFF. CDR3 bases: TGCAGCGTTGGTCGTGAGGGTAACACCGGGGAGCTGTTTTTT.

The table lists this clonotype with a few counts. The V gene is TRBV28, the J gene TRBJ1-2; D perhaps matches TRBD1 (5 bases). V gave up 7 bases and J gave up 8 bases, with 20 bases separating them. The CDR3 has 14 amino acids. Germline V gives CDR1 MDHEN, CDR2 SYDVKM. CDR3 DNA sequence: TGTGCCAGCACCTGGGACGTCGGATTCGGCGGCTACACCTTC. It encodes CASTWDVGFGGYTF.

This clonotype turned up a few times. The chain joins TRBV10-1 to TRBJ2-2, with 10 bases matching TRBD2. With 5 bases clipped from V and 2 bases from J, the junction kept 5 bases outside the gene matches. The CDR3 is 16 residues long. Germline V gene sequence: CDR1 WNHNN, CDR2 SYGVQD (reference sequence). The chain's CDR3 is CASSPSGSPNTGELFF. The CDR3 DNA sequence: TGCGCCAGCAGTCCTAGCGGGAGCCCCAACACCGGGGAGCTGTTTTTT.

V usage is TRBV12-3 or TRBV12-4 and J usage is TRBJ2-4, with 7 bases fitting TRBD2. V lost 5 bases, J lost 3 bases, and 7 bases stayed unmatched. The CDR3 length is 15 residues. CDR3 in DNA: TGTGCCAGCAGTGGGACTATTCGGGGCAAAAACATTCAGTACTTC. Its translation is CASSGTIRGKNIQYF.

As to this clonotype: A junction end diverges from the germline sequence, so it may reflect a read error. The chain couples TRBV11-2 to TRBJ2-5; the match to TRBD2 covers 12 bases. The germline gives CDR1 SGHAT, CDR2 FQNNGV. The CDR3 is 13 amino acids. The CDR3 loop is CASSPSTSGGPHF. In DNA, the CDR3 is TGTGCCAGCAGCCCTTCGACTAGCGGGGGCCCCCACTTC.

CDR3 residues: CSARDLGGVQPQHF. The CDR3 region has the DNA TGCAGTGCTAGAGATCTGGGGGGAGTTCAGCCCCAGCATTTT. This rearrangement joins TRBV20-1 to TRBJ1-5; possible D gene TRBD1, 5 bases. V was cut by 0 bases and J by 6 bases, with 12 bases left in between. Looked up from germline, CDR1 is DFQATT and CDR2 is SNEGSKA (reference sequence). The CDR3 covers 14 residues.

The rearrangement links TRBV4-3 to TRBJ1-5; D possibly corresponds to TRBD1 (5 bases). CDR3 length: 16 residues. Germline CDR1 reads LGHNA; CDR2 reads YSLEER. V shed 0 bases and J shed 5 bases, with 14 bases lying between them. The CDR3 DNA sequence: TGCGCCAGCAGCCAAGAAGCCGGGACCCTCCATCAGCCCCAGCATTTT. Translated, it gives CASSQEAGTLHQPQHF.

The table lists this clonotype with many counts. The chain has TRBV5-6 and TRBJ2-7; D uncertain. Trimming removed 2 bases from V and 5 bases from J, with 14 bases in between. Germline values: CDR1 SGHDT, CDR2 YYEEEE. This CDR3 has 14 residues. This CDR3 reads CASSLIDVMDEQYF. DNA for the CDR3: TGTGCCAGCAGCTTAATCGATGTAATGGACGAGCAGTACTTC.

This clonotype has a count of ten or more. The rearrangement uses TRBV2 and TRBJ2-1, with a tentative D call TRBD2 (5 bases). The CDR3 has 13 residues. Germline V gene sequence: CDR1 SNHLY, CDR2 FYNNEI. Trimming took 7 bases from V and 2 from J, leaving 9 bases between them. The CDR3 is CASNAGAYNEQFF. DNA for the CDR3: TGTGCCAGCAACGCCGGGGCCTACAATGAGCAGTTCTTC. Full variable domain (outside the CDR3, taken from reference TRBV2 and TRBJ2-1): EPEVTQTPSHQVTQMGQEVILRCVPISNHLYFYWYRQILGQKVEFLVSFYNNEISEKSEIFDDQFSVERPDGSNFTLKIRSTKLEDSAMYFCASNAGAYNEQFFGPGTRLTVL.

The rearrangement uses TRBV12-3 or TRBV12-4 and TRBJ1-4; 7 positions match TRBD1. The CDR3 totals 15 residues. Trimming removed 5 bases from V and 5 bases from J; junction bases left unmatched: 8. This chain's CDR3 is CASSPRDSFNEKLFF. The DNA for the CDR3 is TGTGCCAGCAGTCCTCGGGACAGCTTCAATGAAAAACTGTTTTTT.

This clonotype was seen at least ten times. V and J are TRBV18 and TRBJ2-1; the D is unclear. V lost 5 bases, J lost 5 bases, and 19 bases lay in between. Germline CDR1 is KGHSH and CDR2 is LQKENI. The CDR3 has 16 amino acids. CDR3 in DNA: TGTGCCAGCTCATCTATCCTAAGTGGCGGACACAATGAGCAGTTCTTC. As protein: CASSSILSGGHNEQFF. Together with reference TRBV18 and TRBJ2-1, the CDR3 gives the full variable domain: NAGVMQNPRHLVRRRGQEARLRCSPMKGHSHVYWYRQLPEEGLKFMVYLQKENIIDESGMPKERFSAEFPKEGPSILRIQQVVRGDSAAYFCASSSILSGGHNEQFFGPGTRLTVL.

In its sample, this clonotype was seen many times. The chain recombines TRBV11-2 with TRBJ2-5; 10 nucleotides line up with TRBD2. With 2 bases clipped from V and 7 bases from J, the junction kept 7 bases outside the gene matches. Germline CDR1 SGHAT, CDR2 FQNNGV. The CDR3 consists of 15 residues. CDR3 nucleotide sequence: TGTGCCAGCAGCTTAAGCGGGAGGGCGGGTGTGACCCAGTACTTC. The encoded protein is CASSLSGRAGVTQYF.